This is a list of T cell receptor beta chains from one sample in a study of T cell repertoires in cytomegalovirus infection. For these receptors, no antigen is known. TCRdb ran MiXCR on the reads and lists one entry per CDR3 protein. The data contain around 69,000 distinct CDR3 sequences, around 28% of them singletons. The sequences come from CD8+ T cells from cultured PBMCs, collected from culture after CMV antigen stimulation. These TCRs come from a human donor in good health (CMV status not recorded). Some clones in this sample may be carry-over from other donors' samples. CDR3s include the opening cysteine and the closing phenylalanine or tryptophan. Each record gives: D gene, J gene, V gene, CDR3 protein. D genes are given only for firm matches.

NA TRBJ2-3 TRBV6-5 CASSSGPLTDTQYF
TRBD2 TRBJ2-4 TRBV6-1 CASRNRGGKNIQYF
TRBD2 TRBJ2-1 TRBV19 CASSIRLADNEQFF
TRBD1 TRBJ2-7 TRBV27 CASSLSRGTVTYEQYF
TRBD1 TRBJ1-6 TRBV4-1 CASNTGQGENNSPLHF
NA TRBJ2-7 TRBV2 CASSEAAEDSWDF
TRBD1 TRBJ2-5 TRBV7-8 CASSPPGTGVETQYF
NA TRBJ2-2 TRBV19 CASTRGKTGELFF
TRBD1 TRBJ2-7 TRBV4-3 CASSQMGTGSYEQYF
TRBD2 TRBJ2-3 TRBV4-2 CASSQESGGLEDTQYF
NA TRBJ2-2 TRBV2 CASVRAGSGELFF
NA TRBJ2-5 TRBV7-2 CASSLGGGGRETQYF
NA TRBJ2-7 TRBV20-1 CSARTTTGMAVYEQYF
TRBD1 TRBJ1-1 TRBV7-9 CASSFTGTDTEAFF
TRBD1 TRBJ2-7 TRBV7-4 CASSFTTGGGYEQYF
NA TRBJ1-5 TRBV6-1 CASSEAELSRDFNQPQHF
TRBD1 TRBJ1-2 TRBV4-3 CASSQDDRGAYGYTF
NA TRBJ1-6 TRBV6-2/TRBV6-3 CASSSGVYSPLHF
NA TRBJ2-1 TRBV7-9 CASSLQGTNEQFF
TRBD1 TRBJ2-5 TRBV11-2 CASSLAGQGKETQYF
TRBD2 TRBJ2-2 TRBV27 CASSRTSGTSVFTGELFF
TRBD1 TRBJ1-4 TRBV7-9 CASSFGQGGSSVENEKLFF
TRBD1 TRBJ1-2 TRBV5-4 CASSFTGGYGYTF
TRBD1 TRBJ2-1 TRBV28 CASSFLPGQGYNEQLF